This T cell receptor beta chain was captured in a study of blood T cell repertoires in COVID-19. Study overall: PBMCs, B-cell-depleted T cells, or T cells were the source of the cDNA or gDNA that made up the material.

TCRdb's copy holds only in-frame clones and misses some; the assay was immunoSEQ multiplex PCR. The sample carries more than 65,000 clones, more than 75% recorded once. CDR1 is SGHTS, CDR2 YDEGEE, per germline. The CDR3 length is 14 residues. Trimming left V 4 bases short and J 6 bases short, with 14 bases between. The receptor was isolated from a woman older than 75 with active or convalescent COVID-19. The sequencing input was peripheral blood. V is TRBV5-8 and J is TRBJ1-5; D is perhaps TRBD1 (6 bases). CDR3 bases: TGTGCCAGCAGCCGAAACAGGGTCGGTCAGCCCCAGCATTTT. Residues: CASSRNRVGQPQHF. Supplemented by reference TRBV5-8 and TRBJ1-5, the full variable domain reads EAGVTQSPTHLIKTRGQQATLRCSPISGHTSVYWYQQALGLGLQFLLWYDEGEERNRGNFPPRFSGRQFPNYSSELNVNALELEDSALYLCASSRNRVGQPQHFGDGTRLSIL.